A selection of T cell receptor beta chains follows, all from one sample in a study of early T cells in non-severe SARS-CoV-2 infection. A single record per CDR3 protein comes from TCRdb applying MiXCR to the 5' RACE reads. Of tens of thousands of distinct CDR3 sequences listed, roughly a tenth are singletons. The specimen was whole blood. The source is an adult who was a healthcare worker with PCR-confirmed SARS-CoV-2 infection or an uninfected control (not recorded which). CDR3s include the opening cysteine and the closing phenylalanine or tryptophan. A D gene is named only where the DNA matches it firmly. Where a row states a size, it is once, few, many or the class of an expanded clone; other rows omit it.

size | D | J | V | CDR3 | DNA
few | - | TRBJ2-1 | TRBV12-3/TRBV12-4 | CASRPTRAYNEQFF | TGTGCCAGCAGACCGACGCGGGCCTACAATGAGCAGTTCTTC
- | - | TRBJ2-7 | TRBV20-1 | CSARENEQYF | TGCAGTGCTAGGGAGAACGAGCAGTACTTC
many | TRBD2 | TRBJ2-1 | TRBV7-3 | CASSPTSGTAEQFF | TGTGCCAGCAGCCCGACTAGCGGGACGGCTGAGCAGTTCTTC
- | - | TRBJ1-5 | TRBV7-9 | CASSLDGYGNQPQHF | TGTGCCAGCAGTTTAGACGGTTATGGCAATCAGCCCCAGCATTTT
- | - | TRBJ1-1 | TRBV30 | CAWSVHLTEAFF | TGTGCCTGGAGTGTACACCTCACTGAAGCTTTCTTT
many | - | TRBJ2-7 | TRBV12-3/TRBV12-4 | CASSLGDSYEQYF | TGTGCCAGCAGTTTGGGCGACTCCTACGAGCAGTACTTC
- | - | TRBJ2-2 | TRBV7-9 | CASSLEGAGELFF | TGTGCCAGCAGCTTAGAGGGGGCCGGGGAGCTGTTTTTT
- | TRBD2 | TRBJ2-7 | TRBV20-1 | CSVASGDTKQYF | TGCAGTGTCGCTAGCGGTGATACGAAGCAGTACTTC
few | - | TRBJ1-1 | TRBV11-2 | CASSLQTANTEAFF | TGTGCCAGCAGCTTACAGACGGCGAACACTGAAGCTTTCTTT
many | TRBD1 | TRBJ1-6 | TRBV7-3 | CASSAGTEHSPLHF | TGTGCCAGCAGCGCCGGGACAGAGCATTCACCCCTCCACTTT
many | - | TRBJ2-7 | TRBV28 | CASSFRVEDYEQYF | TGTGCCAGCAGTTTCAGGGTGGAAGACTACGAGCAGTACTTC
many | - | TRBJ2-3 | TRBV20-1 | CSVGGRFTDTQYF | TGCAGTGTGGGGGGTCGGTTCACAGATACGCAGTATTTT
- | - | TRBJ2-3 | TRBV11-2 | CATDEGGTQYF | TGTGCCACCGACGAAGGAGGTACGCAGTATTTT
few | - | TRBJ2-7 | TRBV28 | CASSARAEQYF | TGTGCCAGCAGTGCCAGAGCCGAGCAGTACTTC
few | - | TRBJ2-3 | TRBV5-1 | CASSLRDASSTDTQYF | TGCGCCAGCAGCCTCCGGGACGCCTCTAGCACAGATACGCAGTATTTT
- | - | TRBJ2-7 | TRBV5-8 | CASSFGDLTRGEQYF | TGTGCCAGCAGCTTCGGGGACCTTACGAGGGGCGAGCAGTACTTC
few | TRBD1 | TRBJ1-6 | TRBV6-2/TRBV6-3 | CATGQGTYNSPLHF | TGTGCCACCGGACAGGGGACCTATAATTCACCCCTCCACTTT
many | - | TRBJ1-6 | TRBV6-6 | CASSYSGIDSPLHF | TGTGCCAGCAGTTACTCAGGGATTGATTCACCCCTCCACTTT
few | - | TRBJ2-7 | TRBV27 | CASSFDISYEQYF | TGTGCCAGCAGTTTCGACATCTCCTACGAGCAGTACTTC
few | - | TRBJ2-1 | TRBV27 | CASSLPRRGGGYNEQFF | TGTGCCAGCAGTTTACCCCGCAGGGGAGGAGGCTACAATGAGCAGTTCTTC
many | TRBD1 | TRBJ2-7 | TRBV11-2 | CASSRRDRINSSYEQYF | TGTGCCAGCAGCCGAAGGGACAGGATTAATAGCTCCTACGAGCAGTACTTC
many | - | TRBJ2-1 | TRBV5-1 | CASSIESYNEQFF | TGCGCCAGCAGCATTGAATCCTACAATGAGCAGTTCTTC